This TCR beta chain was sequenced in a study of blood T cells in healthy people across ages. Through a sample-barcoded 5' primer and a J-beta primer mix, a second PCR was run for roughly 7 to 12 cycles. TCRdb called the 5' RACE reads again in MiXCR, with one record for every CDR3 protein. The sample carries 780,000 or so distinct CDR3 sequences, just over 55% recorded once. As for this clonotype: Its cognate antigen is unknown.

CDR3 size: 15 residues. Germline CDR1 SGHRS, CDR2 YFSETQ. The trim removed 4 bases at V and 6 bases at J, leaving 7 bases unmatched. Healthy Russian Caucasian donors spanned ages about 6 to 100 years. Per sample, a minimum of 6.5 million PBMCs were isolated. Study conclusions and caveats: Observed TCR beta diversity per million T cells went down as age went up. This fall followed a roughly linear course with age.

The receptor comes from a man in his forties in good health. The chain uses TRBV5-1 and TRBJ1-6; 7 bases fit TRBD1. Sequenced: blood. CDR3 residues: CASSVDRMGNSPLHF. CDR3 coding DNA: TGCGCCAGCAGCGTGGACAGGATGGGTAATTCACCCCTCCACTTT.